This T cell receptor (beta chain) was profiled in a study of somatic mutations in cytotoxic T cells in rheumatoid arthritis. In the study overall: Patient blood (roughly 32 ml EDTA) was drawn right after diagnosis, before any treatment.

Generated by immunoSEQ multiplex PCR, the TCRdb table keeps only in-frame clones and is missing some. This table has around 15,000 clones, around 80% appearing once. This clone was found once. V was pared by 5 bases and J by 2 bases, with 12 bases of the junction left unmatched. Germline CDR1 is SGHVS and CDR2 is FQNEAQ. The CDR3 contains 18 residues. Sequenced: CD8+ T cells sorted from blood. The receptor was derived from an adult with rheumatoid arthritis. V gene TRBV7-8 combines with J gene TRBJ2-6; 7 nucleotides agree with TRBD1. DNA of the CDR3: TGTGCCAGCAGCGAACCGGGACAGATTCTCCCTGGGGCCAACGTCCTGACTTTC. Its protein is CASSEPGQILPGANVLTF.